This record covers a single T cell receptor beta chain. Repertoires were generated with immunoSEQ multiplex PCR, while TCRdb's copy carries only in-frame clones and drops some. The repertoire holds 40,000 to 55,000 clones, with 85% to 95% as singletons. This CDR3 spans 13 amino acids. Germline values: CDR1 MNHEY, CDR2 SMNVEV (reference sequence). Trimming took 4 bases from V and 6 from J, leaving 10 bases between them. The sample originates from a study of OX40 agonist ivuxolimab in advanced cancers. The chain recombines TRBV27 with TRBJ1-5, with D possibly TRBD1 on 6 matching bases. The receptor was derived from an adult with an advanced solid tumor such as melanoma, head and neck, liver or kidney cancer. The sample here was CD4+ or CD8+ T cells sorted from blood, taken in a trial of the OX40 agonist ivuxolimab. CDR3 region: CASSWGGGQPQHF. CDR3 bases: TGTGCCAGCAGTTGGGGGGGCGGTCAGCCCCAGCATTTT.